The 5 T cell receptor beta chains below come from one sample, sequenced in a study of CXCR3-negative and CXCR3-positive naive CD8 T cells. Their antigen targets remain unknown. All TRB cDNA libraries came from 5' RACE performed with UMI labels. TCRdb reprocessed the 5' RACE reads, with one entry per CDR3 protein and no DNA. The sample has 150,000 or so distinct CDR3 sequences. Study-wide results and caveats: Naive CXCR3-positive cells had TRB CDR3s more hydrophobic than those of CXCR3-negative naive cells.

Material for sequencing was naive CXCR3+ CD8+ T cells from blood. Subset meaning: CD45RO-CCR7+CD27+CD95- naive CD8+ T cells expressing CXCR3 (TNR3+). These receptors were taken from a human donor in good health. Some clones in this sample may be carry-over from other donors' samples.

This CDR3 is CSVVRVGSYNEQFF. The chain uses TRBV29-1 and TRBJ2-1; TCRdb's assignment of TRBD2 cannot be checked, as there is no DNA. Germline V lookup: CDR1 SQVTM, CDR2 ANQGSEA. The CDR3 extends over 14 amino acids.

The chain carries TRBV5-1 and TRBJ2-2. Germline CDR1 is SGHRS and CDR2 is YFSETQ. The CDR3 has 12 residues. CDR3 in amino acids: CASSDGTGELFF.

V gene TRBV7-9 combines with J gene TRBJ1-1; no DNA is available, so the TRBD1 call from TCRdb remains unchecked. CDR1 SEHNR and CDR2 FQNEAQ come from the germline V gene (reference sequence). The CDR3 has 15 residues. The CDR3: CASSPPGTANTEAFF.

The genes are TRBV7-6 and TRBJ2-7; TCRdb calls TRBD1, which cannot be checked without DNA. CDR3 size: 14 residues. Germline V gene sequence: CDR1 SGHVS, CDR2 FNYEAQ. CDR3 loop: CASSPGQGANEQYF.

This chain links TRBV12-3 or TRBV12-4 with TRBJ1-1. The CDR3 runs to 14 residues. The CDR3 sequence: CASSPRRGGTEAFF.